This T cell receptor beta chain was documented in a study of control samples from healthy donors and cancer patients. Clones were read by immunoSEQ multiplex PCR, and TCRdb kept only the in-frame ones, dropping some. Counted here are roughly 88,000 clones, 90% to 95% occurring once; the ten biggest clones make up more than 7%. The CDR3 totals 15 residues. The V gene's germline CDR1 is LGHNA and CDR2 YSLEER. The ends were cut back, 1 base at V and 4 bases at J, with 14 bases in the middle. The material sequenced was blood. The chain uses TRBV4-3 and TRBJ2-7; D unclear. The receptor was isolated from a man younger than 30 in good health. The CDR3 sequence is CASSQGRGLGYEQYF. Written as DNA, the CDR3 is TGCGCCAGCAGCCAAGGGAGAGGCTTGGGTTACGAGCAGTACTTC.